Listed here are 9 T cell receptor beta chains from one sample, sequenced in a study of T-cell reconstitution after alpha-beta-depleted transplantation in children. Preparation of the TCRbeta library involved a method that used unique molecular identifiers. TCRdb itself ran the PCR reads through MiXCR, one entry per CDR3 protein. The table has fewer than 1 million distinct CDR3 sequences, under 20% seen once. Sequenced here: PBMCs, mostly from graft donor cells, sampled 360 days after TCRalphabeta/CD19-depleted stem cell transplant. The receptors come from a male patient younger than 18 who had a stem cell transplant for acute lymphoblastic leukemia, so the T cells may come from the graft donor.

The rearrangement uses TRBV5-1 and TRBJ2-1; 8 nucleotides line up with TRBD2. The CDR3 totals 18 residues. The trim removed 0 bases at V and 7 bases at J, leaving 15 bases unmatched. Germline V gene lookup returns CDR1 SGHRS and CDR2 YFSETQ. CDR3: CASSLGILLREAENEQFF. The CDR3 DNA reads as TGCGCCAGCAGCTTGGGGATTCTACTGCGGGAGGCCGAAAATGAGCAGTTCTTC. The variable domain in full, completed from reference TRBV5-1 and TRBJ2-1, reads KAGVTQTPRYLIKTRGQQVTLSCSPISGHRSVSWYQQTPGQGLQFLFEYFSETQRNKGNFPGRFSGRQFSNSRSEMNVSTLELGDSALYLCASSLGILLREAENEQFFGPGTRLTVL.

The gene calls are TRBV27 and TRBJ1-5, with TRBD1 matching 7 bases. This CDR3 is 14 amino acids long. Germline assignment: CDR1 MNHEY and CDR2 SMNVEV (reference sequence). Trimming at V came to 7 bases and at J to 9 bases, leaving 12 bases not matched to a gene. The CDR3 loop reads CASTPTGPKGPQHF. The CDR3 DNA follows: TGTGCCAGCACCCCGACAGGGCCCAAGGGGCCCCAGCATTTT.

J is TRBJ2-1 and V is TRBV28; 7 bases fit TRBD2. This CDR3 spans 15 amino acids. V trimming: 11 bases; J trimming: 7 bases; junction bases outside the gene matches: 17. Germline V gene sequence: CDR1 MDHEN, CDR2 SYDVKM. CDR3 nucleotides: TGTGCCGGGGGGGACCCACCAAGTTCGAGAAATGAGCAGTTCTTC. This encodes CAGGDPPSSRNEQFF.

CDR3 region: CASSLFGNQGGRYTDTQYF. In DNA form, the CDR3 reads TGTGCCAGCAGCTTATTCGGTAACCAGGGCGGACGGTACACAGATACGCAGTATTTT. The genes are TRBV11-1 and TRBJ2-3, with D possibly TRBD1 on 5 matching bases. Germline CDR1 SGHAT, CDR2 FQDESV (reference sequence). V lost 2 bases to trimming and J lost 2 bases, with 23 bases between them. This CDR3 region has 19 residues. Full variable domain (missing parts from reference TRBV11-1 and TRBJ2-3): EAEVAQSPRYKITEKSQAVAFWCDPISGHATLYWYRQILGQGPELLVQFQDESVVDDSQLPKDRFSAERLKGVDSTLKIQPAELGDSAMYLCASSLFGNQGGRYTDTQYFGPGTRLTVL.

The gene calls are TRBV20-1 and TRBJ2-1; D not resolved. The CDR3 covers 14 residues. Germline V CDR1 and CDR2: DFQATT, SNEGSKA (reference sequence). The V and J ends lost 6 bases and 4 bases respectively, with 16 bases between them. The CDR3 here is CSAQSEPPYNEQFF. The CDR3 DNA reads TGCAGTGCACAATCCGAGCCCCCGTACAATGAGCAGTTCTTC.

This chain joins TRBV20-1 and TRBJ2-1, with D tentatively TRBD2 (5 bases). With 6 bases removed from V and 6 bases from J, the gap between germline ends came to 18 bases. The germline gives CDR1 DFQATT, CDR2 SNEGSKA (reference sequence). This CDR3 contains 14 residues. For the CDR3, the DNA is TGCAGTGCGAAAGGGCACCATCGGGGCAATGAGCAGTTCTTC. Translated: CSAKGHHRGNEQFF.

Only a few counts were recorded for this clonotype. The J gene is TRBJ2-1, the V gene TRBV3-1, with D unresolved. Germline V gene sequence: CDR1 LGHDT, CDR2 YNNKEL (reference sequence). Trimming stripped 5 bases from V and 0 bases from J, with 8 bases between. The CDR3 contains 14 residues. As DNA, the CDR3 is TGTGCCAGCAGCGAACTTGTCTCCTACAATGAGCAGTTCTTC. It encodes CASSELVSYNEQFF.

This clonotype showed up just a few times. The chain carries TRBV4-1 and TRBJ2-5; no firm D call. V was cut by 2 bases and J by 2 bases, with 15 bases left in between. CDR3 length equals 16 residues. Looked up from germline, CDR1 is MGHRA and CDR2 is YSYEKL. DNA of the CDR3: TGCGCCAGCAGCCAATTCAATGCGGCCACACAAGAGACCCAGTACTTC. Encoded protein: CASSQFNAATQETQYF.

The rearrangement links TRBV24-1 to TRBJ2-1; 14 positions match TRBD2. Germline CDR1 and CDR2: KGHDR and SFDVKD. Losses at the gene ends were 7 bases for V and 5 bases for J; bases not matched to a gene: 3. CDR3 size: 15 residues. The CDR3 spells CATRGLAGAHNEQFF. The CDR3 bases are TGTGCCACCAGGGGACTAGCGGGAGCCCACAATGAGCAGTTCTTC.